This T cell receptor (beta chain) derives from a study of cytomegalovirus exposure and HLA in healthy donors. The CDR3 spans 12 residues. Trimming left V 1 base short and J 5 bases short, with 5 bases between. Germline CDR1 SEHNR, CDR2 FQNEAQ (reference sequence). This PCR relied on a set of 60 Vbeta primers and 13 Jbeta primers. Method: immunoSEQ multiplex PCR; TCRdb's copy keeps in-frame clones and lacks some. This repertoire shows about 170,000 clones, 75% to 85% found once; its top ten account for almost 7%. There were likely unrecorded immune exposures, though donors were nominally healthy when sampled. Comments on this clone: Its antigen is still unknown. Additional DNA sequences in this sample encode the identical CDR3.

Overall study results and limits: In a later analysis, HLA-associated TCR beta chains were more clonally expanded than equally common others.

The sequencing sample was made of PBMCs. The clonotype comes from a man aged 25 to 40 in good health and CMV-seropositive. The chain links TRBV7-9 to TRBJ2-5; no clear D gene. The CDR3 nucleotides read TGTGCCAGCAGCTTAGTATCCGAGACCCAGTACTTC. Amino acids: CASSLVSETQYF.